The rows below give T cell receptor beta chains drawn from one sample of a study of identical twins. TCRdb re-derived calls from the 5' RACE reads in MiXCR, one entry per CDR3 protein. The repertoire holds about 550,000 distinct CDR3 sequences, with around 22% as singletons. The sample was also linked to a second study, of yellow fever vaccine responses in identical twins.

Specimen: CD4+ T cells sorted from blood. The receptors come from a woman aged 18-29 years in good health. Each CDR3 is given without its conserved first and last residue.

TRBV11-3	TRBJ2-2	ASSLEGVTGELF
TRBV9	TRBJ2-5	ASSVGIGQIQETQY
TRBV12-3/TRBV12-4	TRBJ1-5	ASSPKQGGGNQPQH
TRBV3-1	TRBJ2-6	ASSLRTGSGANVLT
TRBV7-3	TRBJ2-3	ASSLIAGGTDTQY
TRBV3-1	TRBJ1-3	ASDQGGNTIY
TRBV20-1	TRBJ2-5	SARSLRARQETQY
TRBV10-3	TRBJ2-3	ATTGTSQYTDTQY
TRBV15	TRBJ2-3	ATSRDQHFTDTQY
TRBV20-1	TRBJ2-3	SALSGGAGTDTQY
TRBV6-1	TRBJ2-1	ASTARLAGYNEQF
TRBV20-1	TRBJ1-6	SATEGSYNSPLH
TRBV11-2	TRBJ1-1	ASSFGEGTEAF
TRBV7-9	TRBJ1-5	ASSFTGTQPQH
TRBV12-3/TRBV12-4	TRBJ1-3	ASSPGTWGNTIY
TRBV28	TRBJ2-1	ASSLWRAETNEQF
TRBV2	TRBJ2-5	ARERTSGRETQY
TRBV28	TRBJ1-1	ASSYGLIRMNTEAF
TRBV28	TRBJ2-7	ASTPYRTTTSYEQY
TRBV5-1	TRBJ1-3	ASSLVAGDHGNTIY
TRBV18	TRBJ1-2	ASSPNDSGGYT
TRBV14	TRBJ2-7	ASSHGTGINEQY
TRBV5-1	TRBJ2-5	ASTVRGVLQETQY
TRBV12-3/TRBV12-4	TRBJ2-2	ASSFRDRGSGELF
TRBV18	TRBJ2-3	ASSPTFGTSGHSTDTQY
TRBV6-5	TRBJ2-3	ASSYSMVAGGTDTQY
TRBV28	TRBJ2-2	ASSSIPTSLNTGELF
TRBV12-3/TRBV12-4	TRBJ2-1	ASNLGSYNEQF
TRBV20-1	TRBJ1-1	SVFGSRNTEAF
TRBV2	TRBJ1-1	ASKRLENTEAF
TRBV28	TRBJ2-3	ASSLGGSPPDTQY
TRBV20-1	TRBJ2-5	SANGAGVVETQY
TRBV9	TRBJ2-5	ASSVDYLQETQY
TRBV7-3	TRBJ2-3	ASSLGGKRTDTQY
TRBV20-1	TRBJ1-4	SARDEGRSGEKLF
TRBV6-1	TRBJ2-1	ASSRTAGGEQF
TRBV7-8	TRBJ2-2	ASSFSGGLFTGELF
TRBV20-1	TRBJ2-3	SAVQGAGLRTDTQY
TRBV12-3/TRBV12-4	TRBJ2-3	ASSFAGADTQY
TRBV2	TRBJ1-1	ASRIRGGLATEAF
TRBV10-1	TRBJ1-2	ASSADRHQLEGYT
TRBV4-2	TRBJ2-3	ASSQDSPLSTDTQY
TRBV10-3	TRBJ2-7	AIRTTSGRVYEQY
TRBV11-2	TRBJ2-1	ASSPGLAGGWSSYNEQF
TRBV25-1	TRBJ2-5	ASSGAGGKSETQY
TRBV28	TRBJ2-5	AIPGQGSVIQY
TRBV7-3	TRBJ2-5	ASSLVPGPETQY